These T cell receptor beta chains were read from a single sample in a study of graft-versus-host responses after intestinal transplantation. Data came from immunoSEQ multiplex PCR; TCRdb stores just in-frame clones and leaves some out. The table records about 97,000 clones, 75% to 95% of them present only once. The sequencing here drew on PBMCs, taken approximately 470 days after intestinal transplant. The receptor set was obtained from a human patient who received an intestinal transplant, so some T cells may come from the graft donor. Both conserved end residues are part of each CDR3. Each record gives: V gene, J gene, clone size, D gene, CDR3 protein, CDR3 DNA. The D gene is left open where the match is weak. Clone size is not always given. Where it is, it says once, few, many or a class for expanded clones.

V: TRBV19
J: TRBJ2-1
size: NA
D: NA
CDR3: CASSSGYTYNEQFF
DNA: TGTGCCAGTAGTTCGGGGTATACCTACAATGAGCAGTTCTTC

V: TRBV13
J: TRBJ2-1
size: NA
D: TRBD2
CDR3: CASSPLAGGNEQFF
DNA: TGTGCCAGCAGCCCCTTAGCGGGGGGCAATGAGCAGTTCTTC

V: TRBV9
J: TRBJ2-1
size: NA
D: NA
CDR3: CASSVHSEQFF
DNA: TGTGCCAGCAGCGTACATAGTGAGCAGTTCTTC

V: TRBV5-5
J: TRBJ2-3
size: NA
D: TRBD2
CDR3: CASSLQSLAGAEYF
DNA: TGTGCCAGCAGCCTCCAATCACTAGCGGGGGCCGAATATTTT

V: TRBV18
J: TRBJ1-1
size: NA
D: NA
CDR3: CASSKGPWNTEAFF
DNA: TGTGCCAGCTCCAAGGGACCTTGGAACACTGAAGCTTTCTTT

V: TRBV5-6
J: TRBJ1-5
size: NA
D: TRBD1
CDR3: CASSSTGFSNQPQHF
DNA: TGTGCCAGCAGCTCGACAGGGTTTAGCAATCAGCCCCAGCATTTT

V: TRBV5-4
J: TRBJ1-1
size: NA
D: NA
CDR3: CASTRRGNTEAFF
DNA: TGTGCCAGCACTCGACGGGGGAACACTGAAGCTTTCTTT

V: TRBV11-2
J: TRBJ2-5
size: once
D: NA
CDR3: CASSLVVETQYF
DNA: TGTGCCAGCAGCTTAGTTGTAGAGACCCAGTACTTC

V: TRBV18
J: TRBJ1-2
size: NA
D: TRBD1
CDR3: CASSRDRGSGGYTF
DNA: TGTGCCAGCTCCCGCGACAGGGGGAGTGGTGGCTACACCTTC

V: TRBV14
J: TRBJ2-5
size: NA
D: NA
CDR3: CASSQVGRELSKETQYF
DNA: TGTGCCAGCAGCCAAGTGGGCAGGGAACTATCAAAAGAGACCCAGTACTTC

V: TRBV18
J: TRBJ2-7
size: NA
D: TRBD1
CDR3: CASSRQGSYEQYF
DNA: TGTGCCAGCTCACGACAGGGATCCTACGAGCAGTACTTC

V: TRBV6-1
J: TRBJ2-1
size: NA
D: TRBD2
CDR3: CASGHTSGGASEQFF
DNA: TGTGCCAGCGGACATACTAGCGGGGGGGCCAGTGAGCAGTTCTTC

V: TRBV19
J: TRBJ2-7
size: NA
D: NA
CDR3: CASTTWGGPPYF
DNA: TGTGCCAGTACCACCTGGGGCGGCCCACCGTACTTC

V: TRBV7-8
J: TRBJ1-6
size: NA
D: TRBD1
CDR3: CASSPDRGDSPLHF
DNA: TGTGCCAGCAGCCCCGACAGGGGGGATTCACCCCTCCACTTT

V: TRBV5-6
J: TRBJ1-6
size: NA
D: NA
CDR3: CASSSPSKNSPLHF
DNA: TGTGCCAGCAGCTCGCCAAGCAAGAATTCACCCCTCCACTTT

V: TRBV19
J: TRBJ1-1
size: NA
D: NA
CDR3: CASSAPYTEAFF
DNA: TGTGCCAGTAGTGCCCCGTACACTGAAGCTTTCTTT

V: TRBV7-2
J: TRBJ1-2
size: NA
D: NA
CDR3: CASSLGGGGSYGYTF
DNA: TGTGCCAGCAGCTTAGGGGGCGGGGGTTCCTATGGCTACACCTTC

V: TRBV2
J: TRBJ2-7
size: NA
D: TRBD2
CDR3: CASSDRGVHEQYF
DNA: TGTGCCAGCAGTGATCGGGGGGTCCACGAGCAGTACTTC

V: TRBV4-1
J: TRBJ1-5
size: few
D: NA
CDR3: CASSREEWDQPQHF
DNA: TGCGCCAGCAGCCGAGAAGAATGGGATCAGCCCCAGCATTTT

V: TRBV18
J: TRBJ1-2
size: NA
D: NA
CDR3: CASSPGQTNYGYTF
DNA: TGTGCCAGCTCACCAGGACAGACTAACTATGGCTACACCTTC

V: TRBV5-1
J: TRBJ2-2
size: NA
D: TRBD1
CDR3: CASSLVGQGTDLSGELFF
DNA: TGCGCCAGCAGCTTGGTCGGACAGGGGACGGACCTTTCCGGGGAGCTGTTTTTT

V: TRBV19
J: TRBJ2-2
size: NA
D: NA
CDR3: CASRRFGRGAGELFF
DNA: TGTGCCAGTAGAAGGTTCGGCAGGGGTGCCGGGGAGCTGTTTTTT

V: TRBV11-3
J: TRBJ2-2
size: NA
D: NA
CDR3: CASSLPGGELFF
DNA: TGTGCCAGCAGCCTCCCGGGCGGGGAGCTGTTTTTT

V: TRBV5-4
J: TRBJ2-7
size: NA
D: TRBD1
CDR3: CASSWGQGEPYEQYF
DNA: TGTGCCAGCAGCTGGGGACAGGGGGAACCCTACGAGCAGTACTTC

V: TRBV4-1
J: TRBJ2-3
size: NA
D: TRBD2
CDR3: CASSYLPVAGSTDTQYF
DNA: TGCGCCAGCAGCTACCTACCAGTAGCGGGGAGCACAGATACGCAGTATTTT

V: TRBV18
J: TRBJ1-1
size: NA
D: NA
CDR3: CASSSTGIRNTEAFF
DNA: TGTGCCAGCTCATCAACAGGGATACGGAACACTGAAGCTTTCTTT

V: TRBV18
J: TRBJ1-2
size: NA
D: TRBD1
CDR3: CASSTDRAYGYTF
DNA: TGTGCCAGCTCAACGGACAGGGCCTATGGCTACACCTTC

V: TRBV15
J: TRBJ2-2
size: NA
D: NA
CDR3: CATSNEQANTGELFF
DNA: TGTGCCACCAGCAACGAACAGGCGAACACCGGGGAGCTGTTTTTT

V: TRBV2
J: TRBJ2-5
size: NA
D: NA
CDR3: CASSAFLGGRETQYF
DNA: TGTGCCAGCAGTGCTTTTCTGGGGGGCCGGGAGACCCAGTACTTC

V: TRBV9
J: TRBJ1-3
size: NA
D: NA
CDR3: CASSPSGPFSGNTIYF
DNA: TGTGCCAGCAGCCCTTCCGGGCCATTCTCTGGAAACACCATATATTTT

V: TRBV9
J: TRBJ1-2
size: NA
D: NA
CDR3: CASSVVSRASLEGYTF
DNA: TGTGCCAGCAGCGTAGTTTCGAGGGCTTCTCTGGAGGGCTACACCTTC

V: TRBV29-1
J: TRBJ2-3
size: NA
D: NA
CDR3: CSVVWQWSPDTQYF
DNA: TGCAGCGTTGTGTGGCAGTGGTCTCCAGATACGCAGTATTTT

V: TRBV9
J: TRBJ2-3
size: NA
D: TRBD2
CDR3: CASSVAGGSTDTQYF
DNA: TGTGCCAGCAGCGTAGCGGGGGGGAGCACAGATACGCAGTATTTT

V: TRBV18
J: TRBJ2-3
size: NA
D: NA
CDR3: CASSPGRAPDTQYF
DNA: TGTGCCAGCTCACCAGGGCGGGCCCCAGATACGCAGTATTTT

V: TRBV5-1
J: TRBJ1-4
size: once
D: NA
CDR3: CASSLGQGNEKLFF
DNA: TGCGCCAGCAGCTTGGGTCAGGGGAATGAAAAACTGTTTTTT

V: TRBV6-5
J: TRBJ1-2
size: NA
D: NA
CDR3: CASSYRGGRTYGYTF
DNA: TGTGCCAGCAGTTACCGTGGCGGCAGAACTTATGGCTACACCTTC

V: TRBV20-1
J: TRBJ1-1
size: NA
D: NA
CDR3: CSAIAGGLLLF
DNA: TGCAGTGCGATTGCGGGTGGGCTACTCCTCTTT

V: TRBV9
J: TRBJ1-2
size: NA
D: NA
CDR3: CASERDGYGYTF
DNA: TGTGCCAGCGAAAGGGACGGCTATGGCTACACCTTC

V: TRBV7-9
J: TRBJ2-7
size: NA
D: NA
CDR3: CASSLGSWVQGYEQYF
DNA: TGTGCCAGCAGCTTAGGGTCCTGGGTTCAGGGCTACGAGCAGTACTTC

V: TRBV5-4
J: TRBJ2-3
size: NA
D: NA
CDR3: CASSLVRGPGSDTQYF
DNA: TGTGCCAGCAGCTTGGTGCGGGGGCCGGGCTCAGATACGCAGTATTTT

V: TRBV6-4
J: TRBJ2-3
size: NA
D: NA
CDR3: CASSDSEGGTDTQYF
DNA: TGTGCCAGCAGTGACTCCGAAGGGGGCACAGATACGCAGTATTTT

V: TRBV7-8
J: TRBJ1-5
size: NA
D: NA
CDR3: CASSLGGGLNQPQHF
DNA: TGTGCCAGCAGCTTAGGGGGGGGCCTGAATCAGCCCCAGCATTTT